Following are 3 T cell receptor beta chains from one sample sequenced in a study of blood T cells in healthy people across ages (dated by TCRdb to between 2015 and 2016). Preparation of the library involved 5' RACE. The reads were generated on an Illumina HiSeq 2500. A second roughly 6 to 12 cycle PCR used a sample-barcoded 5' primer and a J-beta primer mix. Using fastp trimming at Q25 and MiXCR clonotype assembly, TCRdb reanalyzed the public sequencing data and kept in-frame beta chains. Rows merge per CDR3 protein into single entries with the most common DNA and genes. The sample yields some 550,000 distinct CDR3 sequences; around half were counted once. The ten largest clones represent roughly 24% of the sample. Sequenced sample: blood. The receptors shown here come from a man older than 75 in good health.

The chain links TRBV27 to TRBJ2-1; TRBD2 might be the D (6 bases). The germline V and J ends were trimmed by 7 bases and 15 bases, with 25 bases remaining between them. The CDR3 contains 14 residues. CDR1 is MNHEY, CDR2 SMNVEV, per germline (reference sequence). This CDR3 reads CASTIGGKLSSWFF. As DNA, the CDR3 is TGTGCCAGCACCATCGGCGGGAAACTCTCGTCGTGGTTCTTC.

This clonotype has a handful of counts. The CDR3 DNA sequence: TGTGCCAGCACTCCGTGGGGGACGTCCTCTGGGGCCAACGTCCTGACTTTC. Amino acids: CASTPWGTSSGANVLTF. The chain uses TRBV12-3 or TRBV12-4 and TRBJ2-6; D tentatively reads TRBD1 or TRBD2 (5 bases each). The CDR3 extends over 17 amino acids. Trimming pared 7 bases from V and 0 bases from J, leaving 16 bases between.

DNA of the CDR3: TGTGCCAGCCGACTCATGGCAGATACGCAGTATTTT. This translates into CASRLMADTQYF. This rearrangement joins TRBV2 to TRBJ2-3; D is uncertain. CDR3 length equals 12 residues. Trimming cost V 8 bases and J 4 bases, with 10 bases left between them. Germline V gene data show CDR1 as SNHLY and CDR2 as FYNNEI.